This TCR beta chain was found in a study of T cells of healthy individuals. V lost 1 base to trimming and J lost 6 bases, with 16 bases between them. CDR1 SQVTM and CDR2 ANQGSEA come from the germline V gene. This CDR3 comprises 14 residues. This clonotype has ten or more counts. TCRdb recomputed calls from the 5' RACE reads with MiXCR, one row per CDR3 protein. The top ten hold approximately 4.8% of the sample, which has tens of thousands of distinct CDR3 sequences, about 17% seen once. The chain couples TRBV29-1 to TRBJ2-7; D is perhaps TRBD2 (5 bases). The TCR was taken from a human donor in good health. This chain's CDR3 is CSVEGYEGSGEQYF. Written as DNA, the CDR3 is TGCAGCGTTGAAGGTTACGAGGGTTCTGGCGAGCAGTACTTC.